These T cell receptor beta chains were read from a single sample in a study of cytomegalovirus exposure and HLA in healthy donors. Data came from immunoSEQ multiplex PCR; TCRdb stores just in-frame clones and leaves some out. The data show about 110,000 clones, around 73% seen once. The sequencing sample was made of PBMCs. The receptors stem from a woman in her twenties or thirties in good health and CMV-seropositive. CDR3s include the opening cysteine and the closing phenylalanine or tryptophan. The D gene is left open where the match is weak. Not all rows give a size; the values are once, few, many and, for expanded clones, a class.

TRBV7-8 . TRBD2 CASSLSGGPYNEQFF
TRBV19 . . CASSARGYEQYF
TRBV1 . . CTSSQDIDSKSGTGELFF
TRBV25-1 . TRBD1 CASSRGQGHGYTF
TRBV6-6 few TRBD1 CASRTGQGAETQYF
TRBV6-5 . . CASSYSPGGIKFF
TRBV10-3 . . CAISESSSRPGGNQPQHF
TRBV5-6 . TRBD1 CASSLIWQGAVDLYF
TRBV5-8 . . CASSIRESNQPQHF
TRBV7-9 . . CASSFSGADTQYF
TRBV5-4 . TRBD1 CASSTRGTGDSPLHF
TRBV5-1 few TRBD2 CASSDGTSGSDTQYF
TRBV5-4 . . CASSLGGELGYGYTF
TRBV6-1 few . CASIRSGSPLHF
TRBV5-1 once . CASSLPAPYNEQFF
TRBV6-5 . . CASSYREVNTGELFF
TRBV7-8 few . CASSRGQHTEAFF
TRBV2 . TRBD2 CASRRRLAGPQAGELFF
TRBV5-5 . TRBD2 CASSLAGTSGLVTQYF
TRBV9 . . CARTYSLPTF
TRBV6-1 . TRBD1 CAGSDKTGDSVILYNSPLHF
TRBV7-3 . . CASSLFVNTEAFF
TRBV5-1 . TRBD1 CASSITTGDGGYTF
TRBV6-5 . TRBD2 CASSRTSGKEYF
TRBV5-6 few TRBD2 CASSLKRGTSGLNEQFF
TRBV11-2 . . CASSQVVEQYF
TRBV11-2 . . CASTFRGSYNEQFF
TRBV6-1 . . CASSLQVRNEKLFF
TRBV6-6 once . CASSSKTGNTDTQYF
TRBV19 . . CASSAIIGDSPLHF
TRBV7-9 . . CASSLSTSQYTGANVLTF
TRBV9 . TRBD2 CASSVGGVAGGGETQYF
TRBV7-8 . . CASSLGRYPNTIYF
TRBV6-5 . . CASSQGLYGYTF
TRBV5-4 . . CASSSRGDFTEAFF
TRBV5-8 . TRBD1 CASSSVKWTGPYGANVLTF
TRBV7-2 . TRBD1 CASSLVFEGTGLNYGYTF
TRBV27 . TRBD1 CASSFNGQGEQPQHF
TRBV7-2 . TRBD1 CASSYGQGASEKLFF
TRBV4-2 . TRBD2 CASSQDGLAGADTQYF
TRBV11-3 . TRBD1 CASSTKDRANTEAFF
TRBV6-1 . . CASSDLPKGVHQPQHF